The present TCR beta chain was sequenced within a study of cytomegalovirus exposure and HLA in healthy donors. Researchers ran the PCR with 60 Vbeta and 13 Jbeta primers. Method: immunoSEQ multiplex PCR; TCRdb's copy keeps in-frame clones and lacks some. Found here are 90,000 to 150,000 clones, around 80% of them singletons; the top ten hold more than 1.4%. Trimming removed 7 bases from V and 0 bases from J, with 9 bases in between. Germline V gene data show CDR1 as SQVTM and CDR2 as ANQGSEA. The CDR3 spans 12 residues. Turning to this clone: Its antigen is still unknown.

Study-wide results and limits: High specificity and sensitivity for cytomegalovirus status were reported for the classifier. Overall, roughly 170 TCR beta chains were annotated as cytomegalovirus-associated.

The rearrangement joins TRBV29-1 to TRBJ1-2; maybe TRBD1 (5 bases). The specimen was PBMCs. The TCR originated in a woman between 18 and 29 years old in good health and CMV-seronegative. The DNA of the CDR3 is TGCAGCGCAGGGTCTTCTAACTATGGCTACACCTTC. Amino acids: CSAGSSNYGYTF.